This TCR beta chain was captured by sequencing in a study of OX40 agonist ivuxolimab in advanced cancers. For context, the study as a whole: Ivuxolimab, which targeted the costimulatory receptor OX40 (CD134), was an agonistic, fully human IgG2 monoclonal antibody. Of the approximately 54 patients in dose escalation, 19 had hepatocellular carcinoma, some 15 had melanoma, 9 had renal cell carcinoma and 9 had head and neck cancer. The paper covers the monotherapy dose-escalation part of the phase I ivuxolimab trial, which included N of about 51 patients. Prior anti-PD-1, anti-PD-L1 or anti-CTLA-4 therapy was permitted, and 35% to 40% of dose-escalation patients had received checkpoint inhibitors. The purpose of peripheral TCRbeta sequencing was to test whether ivuxolimab changed TCR sequence diversity and led to clonal T-cell expansion. Three dose-escalation patients achieved partial responses, one with hepatocellular carcinoma and two with cutaneous melanoma. Intravenous ivuxolimab was administered to patients every 2 weeks at six dose levels: 0.01, 0.1, 0.3, 1.5, 3 and 10 mg/kg. A male proportion of nearly 85% and a mean age of approximately 60 years, ranging from 23 to 79, were recorded for the dose-escalation cohort. The paper's findings and limits, for the study overall: Low levels of normalized T-cell clonal expansion were also seen in some nonresponding patients. Partial responders in the 0.1-3.0 mg/kg groups had among the lowest normalized peripheral clonal expansion, especially among CD8+ T cells. The antigen specificity of the peripheral T cells that underwent clonal expansion was not determined. At doses of 0.1 to 3.0 mg/kg, clonal expansion of both CD4+ and CD8+ T cells in blood was seen between baseline and week 6. After ivuxolimab, more expanded clones were found on average in CD8+ T cells than in CD4+ T cells.

Patients with autoimmune disease history or receiving systemic immunosuppression were excluded from the trial. Peripheral blood for TCR sequencing was collected from all dose cohorts at baseline, on cycle 4 day 1, and on cycle 7 day 1. Samples came from an open-label, multicenter, first-in-human phase I dose-escalation trial of ivuxolimab. Adults with locally advanced or metastatic melanoma, renal cell, hepatocellular, or head and neck squamous cell carcinoma were enrolled in the trial. Before TCR sequencing, CD4+ T cells and CD8+ T cells were sorted from peripheral blood as separate populations. For this clone: Its antigen target is currently unknown. No base quality information exists; no much larger clone differs at one position.

To sequence the TCRbeta CDR3 region, genomic DNA was isolated from the sorted cells. The immunoSEQ Assay was used to sequence the TCRbeta CDR3 regions. What TCRdb holds here is the immuneACCESS table cut down to in-frame rearrangements. Part of the clones is not present; checked against another copy, under half of the missing clones reflect an unresolved V gene, and the others are unexplained. For this sample there are roughly 80,000 clones; 85% to 95% appear just once. The ten top clones hold around 0.75% of the sample. CDR1 and CDR2 are drawn from the germline V gene: MDHEN, SYDVKM. The CDR3 goes from the cysteine to the phenylalanine over 14 residues. CDR3 DNA only is kept here, 42 bases in frame from base 1. For this chain, trimming is 6 bases at the V end and 2 bases at the J end, and the number of junction bases without a gene match is 4.

This clonotype was sampled from an adult with an advanced solid tumor such as melanoma, head and neck, liver or kidney cancer. The receptor chain draws on TRBV28 and TRBJ2-3; the central 8 bases match TRBD2. Material: CD4+ or CD8+ T cells sorted from blood, obtained in a trial of the OX40 agonist ivuxolimab. The nucleotides are TGTGCCAGCAGGATTAGCGGGAACACAGATACGCAGTATTTT. Translated, this is CASRISGNTDTQYF.